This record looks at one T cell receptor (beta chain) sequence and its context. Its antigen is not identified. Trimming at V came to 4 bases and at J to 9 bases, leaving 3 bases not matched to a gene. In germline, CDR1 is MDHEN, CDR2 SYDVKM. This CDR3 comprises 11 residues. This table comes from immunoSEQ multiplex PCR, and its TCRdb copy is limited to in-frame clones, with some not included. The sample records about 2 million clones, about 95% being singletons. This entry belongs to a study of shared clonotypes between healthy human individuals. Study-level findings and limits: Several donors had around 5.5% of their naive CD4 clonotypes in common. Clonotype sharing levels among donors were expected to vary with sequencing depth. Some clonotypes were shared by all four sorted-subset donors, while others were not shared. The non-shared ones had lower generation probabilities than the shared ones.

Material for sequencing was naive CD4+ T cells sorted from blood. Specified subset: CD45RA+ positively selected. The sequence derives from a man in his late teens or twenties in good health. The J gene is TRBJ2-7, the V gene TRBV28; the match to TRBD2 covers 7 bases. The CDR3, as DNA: TGTGCCAGCAGTTGGGGGGGAAGGCAGTACTTC. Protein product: CASSWGGRQYF.